A selection of T cell receptor beta chains follows, all from one sample in a study of T-cell memory formation after mild COVID-19. Via MiXCR, TCRdb re-called the 5' RACE reads, giving one row per CDR3 protein. The sample contains roughly 200,000 distinct CDR3 sequences, 16% of which appear only once. Sequenced material: PBMCs or a T cell subset sorted from them (not recorded which). The receptors originated from an adult woman who had mild COVID-19 (a few samples of this study predate the infection). Cell type and time point are not known. Both conserved end residues are part of each CDR3. Fields, in order: V gene, clone size, J gene, D gene, CDR3 DNA, CDR3 protein. The D gene is left open where the match is weak. Part of the rows lack a size; the others show once, few, many or a class for expanded clones.

TRBV7-2,many,TRBJ2-3,NA,TGTGCCAGCAGCCCCGCAGATACGCAGTATTTT,CASSPADTQYF
TRBV4-2,few,TRBJ2-2,TRBD2,TGTGCCAGCAGCCTTAGCGGGAGGACGGCCGGGGAGCTGTTTTTT,CASSLSGRTAGELFF
TRBV29-1,NA,TRBJ1-6,TRBD1,TGCAGCGTCCGCCGGGACAGCAATTCACCCCTCCACTTT,CSVRRDSNSPLHF
TRBV20-1,NA,TRBJ2-1,TRBD2,TGCAGTGCCGACAGCGGCACTAGCGGGAGTCCTCATCTCTACAATGAGCAGTTCTTC,CSADSGTSGSPHLYNEQFF
TRBV5-1,few,TRBJ1-1,NA,TGCGCCAGCAGACCCGGTATAGGGACCAATGGGAACACTGAAGCTTTCTTT,CASRPGIGTNGNTEAFF
TRBV20-1,many,TRBJ1-3,NA,TGCAGTGCTAGAATCCCGGCTAGAACTGGAAACACCATATATTTT,CSARIPARTGNTIYF
TRBV7-2,few,TRBJ2-3,NA,TGTGCCAGCAGCTTGCCGAGCACAGATACGCAGTATTTT,CASSLPSTDTQYF
TRBV12-3/TRBV12-4,few,TRBJ2-1,NA,TGTGCCAGCAGTTTCATTAATGAGCAGTTCTTC,CASSFINEQFF
TRBV11-2,few,TRBJ2-1,TRBD1,TGTGCCAGCAGCTTAGTAATTATCGGGACAGCCCACAATGAGCAGTTCTTC,CASSLVIIGTAHNEQFF
TRBV6-6,NA,TRBJ2-3,NA,TGTGCCAGCAGAGGGGAGCCAGATACGCAGTATTTT,CASRGEPDTQYF
TRBV12-3/TRBV12-4,NA,TRBJ1-2,NA,TGTGCCAGCAGTTTAGTAGGGGTCGGAGGCTACACCTTC,CASSLVGVGGYTF
TRBV4-2,few,TRBJ1-2,NA,TGTGCCAGCAGCCAAGAAATCGGTGAGGGAGGCTACACCTTC,CASSQEIGEGGYTF
TRBV6-5,few,TRBJ2-3,TRBD2,TGTGCCAGCAGGCACGGACTAGCGGAAAGCACAGATACGCAGTATTTT,CASRHGLAESTDTQYF
TRBV3-1,few,TRBJ2-7,TRBD2,TGTGCCAGCAGCCGGAAAAGCGGGAGCTACTTTTACGAGCAGTACTTC,CASSRKSGSYFYEQYF
TRBV24-1,NA,TRBJ2-3,NA,TGTGCCACCAGTGACCTAGAACTAGGGGGCACAGATACGCAGTATTTT,CATSDLELGGTDTQYF
TRBV7-9,NA,TRBJ1-5,NA,TGTGCCAGCAGCTTAAACGAGGGGAGGCAGCCCCAGCATTTT,CASSLNEGRQPQHF
TRBV6-6,NA,TRBJ2-1,NA,TGTGCCAGCAGTTACTCAACCCGACCGGATACCTACAATGAGCAGTTCTTC,CASSYSTRPDTYNEQFF
TRBV6-5,few,TRBJ1-6,NA,TGTGCCAGCAGTTCCGGGTCGAGGGTTTATAATTCACCCCTCCACTTT,CASSSGSRVYNSPLHF
TRBV24-1,few,TRBJ2-2,NA,TGTGCCACCAGTGATAAGGGGGAGCTGTTTTTT,CATSDKGELFF
TRBV5-6,few,TRBJ1-2,TRBD1,TGTGCCAGCAGTCTAATACAGGGGACTAGCCAGGGCTACACCTTC,CASSLIQGTSQGYTF
TRBV11-2,NA,TRBJ2-1,NA,TGTGCCAGCAGCCGGGGGACTCCTTCCTACAATGAGCAGTTCTTC,CASSRGTPSYNEQFF
TRBV10-3,NA,TRBJ2-7,NA,TGTGCCATCAGTGACCGGGCCGTCGTCCGTTACGAGCAGTACTTC,CAISDRAVVRYEQYF
TRBV5-1,few,TRBJ2-3,NA,TGCGCCAGCAGCTTGGCCGGACACTCGGGTAGCACAGATACGCAGTATTTT,CASSLAGHSGSTDTQYF
TRBV28,many,TRBJ2-7,TRBD2,TGTGCCAGCAGCTACCCCCTCACTAGCGGGTGGTACGAGCAGTACTTC,CASSYPLTSGWYEQYF
TRBV9,NA,TRBJ2-5,NA,TGTGCCAGCAGCGTAGTAGGGACTGCCGAGACCCAGTACTTC,CASSVVGTAETQYF
TRBV10-3,few,TRBJ2-1,TRBD1,TGTGCCATCAGTGAGAGCGTCCAGGGGGCTCCTATCGGGAAGTTCTTC,CAISESVQGAPIGKFF
TRBV28,NA,TRBJ2-1,TRBD1,TGTGCCAGCAGCCCAGCTCCGGGACAGGGGGCTTATGAGCAGTTCTTC,CASSPAPGQGAYEQFF
TRBV5-1,few,TRBJ2-7,NA,TGCGCCAGCACCCAAGGAGGGAAAGGATACGAGCAGTACTTC,CASTQGGKGYEQYF
TRBV7-2,NA,TRBJ2-7,NA,TGTGCCAGCAGCTTAGCGAATAGCGGAAGCGAGCAGTACTTC,CASSLANSGSEQYF
TRBV5-1,NA,TRBJ2-7,NA,TGCGCCAGCAGGCCCAACTTTGGCAGGGGCTCTTTCGGTTACGAGCAGTACTTC,CASRPNFGRGSFGYEQYF
TRBV29-1,NA,TRBJ2-7,NA,TGCAGCGTTGTCAGCGTTTTCTACGAGCAGTACTTC,CSVVSVFYEQYF
TRBV5-4,few,TRBJ2-4,NA,TGTGCCAGCAGCTTGAGGACAGAGGGGAACATTCAGTACTTC,CASSLRTEGNIQYF
TRBV5-8,NA,TRBJ2-5,NA,TGTGCCAGCAGATTCTGGCACTTCCAAGAGACCCAGTACTTC,CASRFWHFQETQYF
TRBV12-3/TRBV12-4,NA,TRBJ1-1,TRBD1,TGTGCCAGCCCGCACCCCGGGACAGTGAACACTGAAGCTTTCTTT,CASPHPGTVNTEAFF
TRBV29-1,NA,TRBJ1-1,NA,TGCAGCGTTGTACGGCAGATGAACACTGAAGCTTTCTTT,CSVVRQMNTEAFF
TRBV12-3/TRBV12-4,NA,TRBJ2-2,NA,TGTGCCAGCAGCCGCCGATCTTCAACCGGGGAGCTGTTTTTT,CASSRRSSTGELFF
TRBV19,few,TRBJ2-5,TRBD2,TGTGCCAGTAGTCGTGGACTAGCGGCTCCCACGACCCAGTACTTC,CASSRGLAAPTTQYF
TRBV10-2,NA,TRBJ1-1,NA,TGCGCCAGCAGTGATCTTGGACACTGGAACACTGAAGCTTTCTTT,CASSDLGHWNTEAFF
TRBV19,NA,TRBJ1-3,NA,TGTGCCAGTAGTAATCCCGGCACCCTGCCTGGAAACACCATATATTTT,CASSNPGTLPGNTIYF
TRBV18,few,TRBJ2-3,TRBD2,TGTGCCAGCTCACCATGGGGACTAGCGGGCACAGATACGCAGTATTTT,CASSPWGLAGTDTQYF
TRBV11-2,NA,TRBJ1-2,TRBD1,TGTGCCAGCAGCTTAGTATGGAGGACAGGGGGGGACTATGGCTACACCTTC,CASSLVWRTGGDYGYTF
TRBV11-2,NA,TRBJ2-3,NA,TGTGCCAGCAGCTTAGTGGCGGGCTGGGCAGATACGCAGTATTTT,CASSLVAGWADTQYF
TRBV20-1,many,TRBJ2-5,NA,TGCAGTGCTAGTGGGGCAGCAGGGAGCCAAGAGACCCAGTACTTC,CSASGAAGSQETQYF
TRBV12-3/TRBV12-4,few,TRBJ2-7,TRBD1,TGTGCCAGCAGTTCCGACAGGGGGCTTTCCTACGAGCAGTACTTC,CASSSDRGLSYEQYF
TRBV28,few,TRBJ2-1,NA,TGTGCCAGCAGGCGGGACCAACCTACTACCCTCACTGAGCAGTTCTTC,CASRRDQPTTLTEQFF
TRBV15,many,TRBJ2-7,NA,TGTGCCACCAGCAGAGATACAGGGAGGGACGAGCAGTACTTC,CATSRDTGRDEQYF